The entry below describes one T cell receptor beta chain. Its antigen remains unidentified. The sample is drawn from a study of T cell responses to AZD1222 COVID-19 vaccine. Study-level findings and limits: Increased Spike-specific TCR breadth and depth were observed after two AZD1222 doses. After the peak T cell response, and only then, were repertoires sampled. Donors skewed white British and female; clonal diversity was possibly underestimated.

Trimming removed 2 bases from V and 4 bases from J, with 14 bases in between. Per germline, CDR1 LNHDA and CDR2 SQIVND (reference sequence). CDR3 length: 15 amino acids. Clones were read by immunoSEQ multiplex PCR, and TCRdb kept only the in-frame ones, dropping some. The sample consists of about 210,000 clones, approximately 94% of them appearing once. Sequences were derived from peripheral blood, sampled 28 days after the second dose of the MenACWY control vaccine. This chain joins TRBV19 and TRBJ1-2, with D perhaps TRBD1 (5 bases). This clonotype originated in an adult who received the MenACWY meningococcal vaccine as a control. Written as DNA, the CDR3 is TGTGCCAGTAGTATACAGGGAGAGGGGTTCTATGGCTACACCTTC. Protein product: CASSIQGEGFYGYTF.